Shown below are 21 T cell receptor beta chains from a single sample sequenced in a study of OX40 agonist ivuxolimab in advanced cancers. Sequencing used immunoSEQ multiplex PCR; TCRdb keeps in-frame clones, though not all of them. The sample consists of tens of thousands of clones, around three quarters of them appearing once. Source: CD4+ or CD8+ T cells sorted from blood, taken in a trial of the OX40 agonist ivuxolimab. The receptors here all came from an adult with an advanced solid tumor such as melanoma, head and neck, liver or kidney cancer.

The rearrangement links TRBV5-4 to TRBJ1-6, with D possibly being TRBD1 (5 bases). Trimming took 7 bases from V and 0 from J, leaving 11 bases between them. This CDR3 spans 15 amino acids. The germline CDR1 and CDR2 sequences are SGHNT and YYREEE (reference sequence). DNA for the CDR3: TGTGCCAGCGGCCAAGGGGCCTCCTATAATTCACCCCTCCACTTT. It yields the protein CASGQGASYNSPLHF.

This clone was seen a handful of times. The chain is built from TRBV20-1 and TRBJ1-4; D remains ambiguous. Germline loops: CDR1 DFQATT, CDR2 SNEGSKA (reference sequence). The CDR3 runs 11 residues. The V end was cut by 3 bases, the J end by 11 bases, with 10 bases between. As DNA, the CDR3 is TGCAGTGCTAGGGTGATTGACAAACTGTTTTTT. Residues: CSARVIDKLFF.

The chain carries TRBV4-1 and TRBJ2-7, with 7 bases aligning to TRBD1. This CDR3 has 16 residues. Germline V lookup: CDR1 MGHRA, CDR2 YSYEKL. Losses at the gene ends were 0 bases for V and 0 bases for J; bases not matched to a gene: 5. This CDR3 reads CASSQDWDSSSYEQYF. In DNA form, the CDR3 reads TGCGCCAGCAGCCAAGATTGGGACAGTTCCTCCTACGAGCAGTACTTC.

The rearrangement joins TRBV19 to TRBJ2-5; D not resolved. The length of the CDR3 is 15 residues. The V gene's germline CDR1 is LNHDA and CDR2 SQIVND (reference sequence). V was pared by 5 bases and J by 0 bases, with 13 bases between. This CDR3 reads CASSFGLPYQETQYF. For the CDR3, the DNA is TGTGCCAGTAGTTTCGGTCTACCGTACCAAGAGACCCAGTACTTC.

The rearrangement uses TRBV11-2 and TRBJ2-7, with 12 bases aligning to TRBD2. Germline CDR1 is SGHAT and CDR2 is FQNNGV. With V trimmed by 6 bases and J by 3 bases, 9 bases remained unmatched. This CDR3 contains 16 residues. The CDR3 DNA is TGTGCCAGCAGTCATCTAAGACTAGCGGGGGTCTACGAGCAGTACTTC. It is translated as CASSHLRLAGVYEQYF.

The rearrangement uses TRBV28 and TRBJ1-1, with TRBD1 as a possible D gene (5 bases). Germline CDR1 MDHEN, CDR2 SYDVKM. V lost 6 bases and J lost 2, with 19 bases in between. This CDR3 is 16 amino acids long. CDR3 sequence: CASRSSSGKTNTEAFF. The CDR3 region has the DNA TGTGCCAGCAGGTCATCCTCAGGGAAAACTAACACTGAAGCTTTCTTT.

This clone qualifies as medium-sized. This sample includes further DNA sequences coding for the same CDR3. The chain combines TRBV10-3 with TRBJ1-1; D is unresolved. Germline V gene lookup returns CDR1 ENHRY and CDR2 SYGVKD. This CDR3 has 14 residues. The V gene lost 0 bases and the J gene lost 2 bases, with 7 bases spanning the gap. The CDR3 loop is CAISESTQNTEAFF. The CDR3 region has the DNA TGTGCCATCAGTGAGTCGACGCAAAACACTGAAGCTTTCTTT.

This clone has just one count. This chain uses TRBV29-1 with TRBJ2-2; perhaps TRBD1 as D (6 bases). The germline gives CDR1 SQVTM, CDR2 ANQGSEA. V lost 6 bases and J lost 1, with 15 bases in between. The CDR3 totals 15 residues. The CDR3 DNA follows: TGCAGCGTGAAAGACCCAGGGGAGAACACCGGGGAGCTGTTTTTT. Its protein is CSVKDPGENTGELFF.

CDR3 sequence reads: CASSLGTSGGTDTQYF. The CDR3 nucleotides are TGTGCCAGCAGCTTGGGGACTAGCGGGGGCACAGATACGCAGTATTTT. The genes are TRBV7-9 and TRBJ2-3, with TRBD2 matching over 13 bases. CDR1 and CDR2 (germline): SEHNR, FQNEAQ (reference sequence). The CDR3 length is 16 residues. Unmatched junction bases numbered 1, after V lost 3 bases and J lost 1 base.

This clone has only one observation. The chain uses TRBV19 and TRBJ1-5; D is unresolved. CDR1 and CDR2 (germline): LNHDA, SQIVND (reference sequence). This CDR3 spans 15 amino acids. Trimming pared 8 bases from V and 2 bases from J, leaving 16 bases between. For the CDR3, the DNA is TGTGCCAGTGCAAAGGGCAGTAATCGCAATCAGCCCCAGCATTTT. Translated, it gives CASAKGSNRNQPQHF.

The chain uses TRBV6-1 and TRBJ1-4, with D maybe TRBD1 (6 bases). The CDR3 runs 14 residues. From germline, CDR1 is MNHNS and CDR2 SASEGT. V was trimmed by 4 bases and J by 8 bases, leaving 14 bases between them. The CDR3 sequence: CASSVAGAGEKLFF. CDR3 DNA: TGTGCCAGCAGTGTAGCAGGGGCGGGGGAAAAACTGTTTTTT.

The rearrangement uses TRBV30 and TRBJ1-5; TRBD1 matches 8 bases. In germline, CDR1 is GTSNPN, CDR2 SVGIG (reference sequence). Trimming cost V 0 bases and J 0 bases; bases outside gene matches: 7. The CDR3 sequence is 17 residues long. CDR3 nucleotides: TGTGCCTGGAGTGTACAGAGACAGGGGTTTAGCAATCAGCCCCAGCATTTT. It specifies CAWSVQRQGFSNQPQHF.

The count of this clone is one. The chain employs TRBV7-2 and TRBJ1-2; possible D gene TRBD1, 5 bases. The CDR3 has 17 residues. V was cut by 7 bases and J by 5 bases, with 26 bases left in between. Looked up from germline, CDR1 is SGHTA and CDR2 is FQGNSA. The CDR3 nucleotides are TGTGCCAGCACCCTGGATGGAGCCGGCAGGGTGGTATATGGCTACACCTTC. Amino acids: CASTLDGAGRVVYGYTF. Drawing the rest from reference TRBV7-2 and TRBJ1-2, the complete variable domain is GAGVSQSPSNKVTEKGKDVELRCDPISGHTALYWYRQSLGQGLEFLIYFQGNSAPDKSGLPSDRFSAERTGGSVSTLTIQRTQQEDSAVYLCASTLDGAGRVVYGYTFGSGTRLTVV.

Only a few counts were recorded for this clone. This rearrangement joins TRBV9 to TRBJ2-5, with D possibly TRBD2 on 5 matching bases. Trimming pared 0 bases from V and 4 bases from J, leaving 13 bases between. Germline lookup yields CDR1 SGDLS and CDR2 YYNGEE. This CDR3 is 15 amino acids long. The CDR3 sequence is CASSVGAGLGETQYF. CDR3 nucleotides: TGTGCCAGCAGCGTAGGGGCGGGCCTGGGAGAGACCCAGTACTTC.

As concerns this clone: The junction departs from the called germline gene at one end, perhaps through a read error. V and J are TRBV18 and TRBJ2-2, with TRBD1 as a possible D gene (5 bases). Germline V lookup: CDR1 KGHSH, CDR2 LQKENI. CDR3 length equals 13 residues. DNA for the CDR3: TGTGCCAGCTCCGGAGACAGTACCGAGGAGCTGTTTTTT. It is translated as CASSGDSTEELFF. Looking up the rest from reference TRBV18 and TRBJ2-2 gives the full variable domain: NAGVMQNPRHLVRRRGQEARLRCSPMKGHSHVYWYRQLPEEGLKFMVYLQKENIIDESGMPKERFSAEFPKEGPSILRIQQVVRGDSAAYFCASSGDSTEELFFGEGSRLTVL.

The chain recombines TRBV21-1 with TRBJ2-7; no check of the table's D call, TRBD1, against the DNA was made. TRBV21-1 is a pseudogene locus. This CDR3 is 15 amino acids long. The CDR3 here is CASSSRGQGSYEQYF. In nucleotides, the CDR3 is TGTGCCAGCAGCAGCAGGGGACAGGGGTCGTACGAGCAGTACTTC.

The V gene is TRBV28, the J gene TRBJ1-5; a weak D match, TRBD1 (6 bases). Trimming removed 6 bases from V and 0 bases from J, with 15 bases in between. This CDR3 spans 16 amino acids. Germline assignment: CDR1 MDHEN and CDR2 SYDVKM. CDR3 sequence: CASSSDRWDSNQPQHF. Written as DNA, the CDR3 is TGTGCCAGCAGCTCAGACAGGTGGGATAGCAATCAGCCCCAGCATTTT.

The chain couples TRBV15 to TRBJ1-2; a possible D gene is TRBD1 (6 bases). V lost 5 bases and J 12 bases, leaving 25 bases between the germline ends. Germline CDR1 is LNHNV and CDR2 is YYDKDF (reference sequence). This CDR3 has 15 amino acids. The CDR3 nucleotides read TGTGCCACCAGCTCGAGTGGCGTAGTATCGGGGGGCCACACCTTC. It is translated as CATSSSGVVSGGHTF.

V is TRBV29-1 and J is TRBJ1-2; D is possibly TRBD1 (6 bases). V lost 6 bases and J lost 8, with 19 bases in between. Germline-derived CDR1 and CDR2 are SQVTM and ANQGSEA. This CDR3 has 13 residues. CDR3 nucleotide sequence: TGCAGCGTCACCGGGACAATCATTGAGGGCTACACCTTC. Protein: CSVTGTIIEGYTF.

The chain employs TRBV7-6 and TRBJ1-6; D is perhaps TRBD1 (6 bases). The ends were cut back, 3 bases at V and 4 bases at J, with 13 bases in the middle. In germline, CDR1 is SGHVS, CDR2 FNYEAQ. The CDR3 covers 16 residues. CDR3 in amino acids: CASSLGGPEYNSPLHF. CDR3 in DNA: TGTGCCAGCAGCTTGGGGGGCCCGGAATATAATTCACCCCTCCACTTT.

The chain couples TRBV7-2 to TRBJ2-2; tentatively, D is TRBD1 (5 bases). This CDR3 contains 18 residues. V gave up 5 bases and J gave up 9 bases, with 28 bases separating them. CDR1 is SGHTA and CDR2 is FQGNSA in the germline V gene. The DNA of the CDR3 is TGTGCCAGCAGCGAGGACGCGCTAAGTTTGGGGCGAGACTGGGAGCTGTTTTTT. Amino acid sequence: CASSEDALSLGRDWELFF.